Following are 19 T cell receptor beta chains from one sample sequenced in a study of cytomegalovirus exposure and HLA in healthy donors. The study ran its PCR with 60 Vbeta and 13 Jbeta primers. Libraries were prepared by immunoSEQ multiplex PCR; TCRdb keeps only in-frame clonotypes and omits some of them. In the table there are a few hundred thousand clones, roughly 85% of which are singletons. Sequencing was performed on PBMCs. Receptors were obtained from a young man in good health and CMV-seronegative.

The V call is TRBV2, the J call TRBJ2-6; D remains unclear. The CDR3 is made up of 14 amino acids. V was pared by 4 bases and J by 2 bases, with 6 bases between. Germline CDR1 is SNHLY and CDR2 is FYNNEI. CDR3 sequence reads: CASSGWPGANVLTF. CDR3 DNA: TGTGCCAGCAGTGGCTGGCCTGGGGCCAACGTCCTGACTTTC.

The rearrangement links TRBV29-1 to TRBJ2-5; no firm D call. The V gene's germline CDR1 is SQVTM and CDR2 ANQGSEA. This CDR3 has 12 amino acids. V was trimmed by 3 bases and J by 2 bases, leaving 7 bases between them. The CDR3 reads CSVESAQETQYF. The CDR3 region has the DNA TGCAGCGTTGAGAGCGCACAAGAGACCCAGTACTTC. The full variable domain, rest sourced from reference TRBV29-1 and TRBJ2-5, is SAVISQKPSRDICQRGTSLTIQCQVDSQVTMMFWYRQQPGQSLTLIATANQGSEATYESGFVIDKFPISRPNLTFSTLTVSNMSPEDSSIYLCSVESAQETQYFGPGTRLLVL.

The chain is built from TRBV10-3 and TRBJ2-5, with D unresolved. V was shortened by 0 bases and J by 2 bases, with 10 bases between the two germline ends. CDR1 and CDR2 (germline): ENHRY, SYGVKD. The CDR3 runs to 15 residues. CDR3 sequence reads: CAISESPGQQETQYF. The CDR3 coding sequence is TGTGCCATCAGTGAGTCTCCTGGGCAGCAAGAGACCCAGTACTTC.

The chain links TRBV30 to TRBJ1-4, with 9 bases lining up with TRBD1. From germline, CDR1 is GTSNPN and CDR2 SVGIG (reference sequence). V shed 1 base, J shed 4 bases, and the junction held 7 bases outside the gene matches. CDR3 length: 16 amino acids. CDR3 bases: TGTGCCTGGAGTGCCGGCACGGGACAGGGTAATGAAAAACTGTTTTTT. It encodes CAWSAGTGQGNEKLFF.

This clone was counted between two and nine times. This CDR3 is CASSAWGDHTDTQYF. DNA of the CDR3: TGTGCCAGCAGCGCCTGGGGGGACCACACAGATACGCAGTATTTT. V is TRBV9 and J is TRBJ2-3; D possibly corresponds to TRBD2 (6 bases). V shed 3 bases and J shed 2 bases, with 13 bases lying between them. This CDR3 contains 15 residues. CDR1 and CDR2 (germline): SGDLS, YYNGEE.

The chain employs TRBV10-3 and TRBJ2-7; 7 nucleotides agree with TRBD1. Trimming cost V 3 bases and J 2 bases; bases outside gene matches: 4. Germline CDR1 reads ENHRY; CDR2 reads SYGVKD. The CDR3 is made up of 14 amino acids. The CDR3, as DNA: TGTGCCATCAGTGACCGGGACAGCACCTACGAGCAGTACTTC. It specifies CAISDRDSTYEQYF.

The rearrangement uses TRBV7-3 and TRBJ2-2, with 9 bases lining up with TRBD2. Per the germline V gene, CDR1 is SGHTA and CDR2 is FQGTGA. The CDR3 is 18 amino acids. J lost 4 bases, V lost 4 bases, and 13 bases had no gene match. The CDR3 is CASSSWGGASGTTGELFF. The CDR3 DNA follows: TGTGCCAGCAGCTCCTGGGGAGGGGCTAGCGGGACCACCGGGGAGCTGTTTTTT.

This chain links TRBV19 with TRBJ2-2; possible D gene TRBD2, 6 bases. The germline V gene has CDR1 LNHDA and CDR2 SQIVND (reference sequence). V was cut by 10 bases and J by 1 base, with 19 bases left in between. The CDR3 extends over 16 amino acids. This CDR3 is CATTFGGRLNTGELFF. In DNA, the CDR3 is TGTGCCACCACTTTCGGGGGACGACTGAACACCGGGGAGCTGTTTTTT.

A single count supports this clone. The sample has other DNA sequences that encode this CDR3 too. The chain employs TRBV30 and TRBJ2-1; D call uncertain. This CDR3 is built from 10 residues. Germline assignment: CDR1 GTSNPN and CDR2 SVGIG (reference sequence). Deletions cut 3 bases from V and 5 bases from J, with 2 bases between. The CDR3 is CAWSNNEQFF. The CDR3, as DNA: TGTGCCTGGAGCAACAATGAGCAGTTCTTC. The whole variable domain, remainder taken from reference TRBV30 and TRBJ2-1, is SQTIHQWPATLVQPVGSPLSLECTVEGTSNPNLYWYRQAAGRGLQLLFYSVGIGQISSEVPQNLSASRPQDRQFILSSKKLLLSDSGFYLCAWSNNEQFFGPGTRLTVL.

CDR3 residues: CASSVQVNTEAFF. Written as DNA, the CDR3 is TGTGCCAGCAGTGTTCAGGTGAACACTGAAGCTTTCTTT. The V gene is TRBV6-1, the J gene TRBJ1-1; D is unresolved. The germline V and J ends were trimmed by 4 bases and 0 bases, with 6 bases remaining between them. Germline V gene lookup returns CDR1 MNHNS and CDR2 SASEGT. The CDR3 extends over 13 amino acids.

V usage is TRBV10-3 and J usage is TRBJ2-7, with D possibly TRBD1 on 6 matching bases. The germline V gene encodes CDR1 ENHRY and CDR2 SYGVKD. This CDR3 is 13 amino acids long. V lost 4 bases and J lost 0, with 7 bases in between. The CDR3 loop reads CAISGDNSYEQYF. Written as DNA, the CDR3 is TGTGCCATCAGTGGGGACAACTCCTACGAGCAGTACTTC.

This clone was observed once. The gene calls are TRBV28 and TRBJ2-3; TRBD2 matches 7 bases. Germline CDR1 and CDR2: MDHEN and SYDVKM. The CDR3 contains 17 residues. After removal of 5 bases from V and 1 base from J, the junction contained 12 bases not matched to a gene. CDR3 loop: CASSTQPSGGGTDTQYF. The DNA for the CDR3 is TGTGCCAGCAGTACACAGCCGTCGGGAGGCGGCACAGATACGCAGTATTTT.

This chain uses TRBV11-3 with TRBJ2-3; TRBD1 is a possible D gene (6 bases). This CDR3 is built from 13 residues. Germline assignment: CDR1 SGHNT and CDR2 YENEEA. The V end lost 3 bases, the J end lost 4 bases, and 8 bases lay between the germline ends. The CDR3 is CASSFQGPDTQYF. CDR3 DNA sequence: TGTGCCAGCAGCTTCCAGGGGCCAGATACGCAGTATTTT.

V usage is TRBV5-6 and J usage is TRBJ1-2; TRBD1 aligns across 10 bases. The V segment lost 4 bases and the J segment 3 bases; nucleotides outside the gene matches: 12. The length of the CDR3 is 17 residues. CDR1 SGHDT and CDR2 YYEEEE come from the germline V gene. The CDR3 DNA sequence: TGTGCCAGCAGCGCGGACAGGGGGGCTTTCTTTTACTATGGCTACACCTTC. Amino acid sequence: CASSADRGAFFYYGYTF.

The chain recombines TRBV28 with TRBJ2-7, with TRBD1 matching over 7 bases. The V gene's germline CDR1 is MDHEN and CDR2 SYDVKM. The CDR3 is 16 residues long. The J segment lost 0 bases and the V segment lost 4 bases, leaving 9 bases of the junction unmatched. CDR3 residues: CASSSPTGYGSYEQYF. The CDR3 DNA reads TGTGCCAGCAGTTCCCCGACAGGGTACGGCTCCTACGAGCAGTACTTC.

CDR3 loop: CASSPTSGRVKETQYF. The CDR3 coding sequence is TGTGCCAGCAGCCCTACTAGCGGGAGGGTAAAGGAGACCCAGTACTTC. This sequence joins TRBV7-9 and TRBJ2-5; 13 nucleotides agree with TRBD2. This CDR3 comprises 16 residues. V was clipped by 5 bases and J by 5 bases; unmatched bases: 8. Germline CDR1 reads SEHNR; CDR2 reads FQNEAQ (reference sequence).

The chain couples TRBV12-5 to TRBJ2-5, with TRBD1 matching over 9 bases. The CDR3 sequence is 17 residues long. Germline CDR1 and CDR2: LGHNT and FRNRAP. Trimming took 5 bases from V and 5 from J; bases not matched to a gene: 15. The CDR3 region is CASGARQGEGPRETQYF. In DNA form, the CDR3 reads TGTGCTAGTGGTGCAAGACAGGGGGAAGGTCCACGGGAGACCCAGTACTTC.

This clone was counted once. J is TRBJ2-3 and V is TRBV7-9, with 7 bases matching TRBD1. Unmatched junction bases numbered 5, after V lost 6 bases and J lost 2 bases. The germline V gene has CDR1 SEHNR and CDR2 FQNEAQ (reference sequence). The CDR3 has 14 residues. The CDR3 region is CASSMGQYTDTQYF. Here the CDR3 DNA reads TGTGCCAGCAGTATGGGACAGTACACAGATACGCAGTATTTT.

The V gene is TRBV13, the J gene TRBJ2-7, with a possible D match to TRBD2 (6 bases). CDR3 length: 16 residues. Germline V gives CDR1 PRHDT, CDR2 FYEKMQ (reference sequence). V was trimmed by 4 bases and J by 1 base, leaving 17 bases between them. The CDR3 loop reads CASSSPGEGTSYEQYF. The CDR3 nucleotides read TGTGCCAGCAGCTCCCCCGGTGAGGGGACTTCCTACGAGCAGTACTTC.